This T cell receptor (beta chain) came from a study of blood T cell repertoires in COVID-19. Study-wide context: There were acute and convalescent COVID-19 samples, and they came from the United States, Italy and Spain. Sample material is recorded as cDNA or gDNA derived from T cells, B-cell-depleted T cells, or PBMCs.

From germline, CDR1 is SGHTA and CDR2 FQGNSA. The length of the CDR3 is 15 residues. The ends were cut back, 2 bases at V and 7 bases at J, with 15 bases in the middle. How the authors handled the data: It was from reference gene primer amplification that nucleated cell counts were estimated. Sequenced by immunoSEQ multiplex PCR; TCRdb stores in-frame clones only, minus some. Clone size and V and J calls were adopted from that table, with D and trimming inferred from the DNA. Here the sample spans 100,000 to 150,000 clones, approximately 90% being singletons. Material for sequencing was peripheral blood. V and J are TRBV7-2 and TRBJ1-5; D possibly corresponds to TRBD1 (6 bases). The TCR originated in a man aged 50-59 years with active or convalescent COVID-19. CDR3 coding DNA: TGTGCCAGCAGCTTACAGGCAGGGGCCCAGCAGCCCCAGCATTTT. Translating gives CASSLQAGAQQPQHF.